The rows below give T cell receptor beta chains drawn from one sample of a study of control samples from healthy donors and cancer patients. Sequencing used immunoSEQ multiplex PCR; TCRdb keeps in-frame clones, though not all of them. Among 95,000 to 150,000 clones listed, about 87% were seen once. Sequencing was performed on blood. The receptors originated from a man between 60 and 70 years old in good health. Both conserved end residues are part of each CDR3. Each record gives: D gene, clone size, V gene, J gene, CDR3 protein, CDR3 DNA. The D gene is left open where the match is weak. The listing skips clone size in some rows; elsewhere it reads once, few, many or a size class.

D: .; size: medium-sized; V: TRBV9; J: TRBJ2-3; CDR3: CAGGVASTDTQYF; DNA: TGTGCGGGCGGGGTAGCTAGCACAGATACGCAGTATTTT
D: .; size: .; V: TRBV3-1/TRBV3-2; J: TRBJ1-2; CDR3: CASSQYAEVGGYTF; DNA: TGTGCCAGCAGCCAATATGCCGAAGTGGGGGGCTACACCTTC
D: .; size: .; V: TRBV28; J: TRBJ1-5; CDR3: CASSLSGVQPQHF; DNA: TGTGCCAGCAGTTTATCAGGGGTCCAGCCCCAGCATTTT
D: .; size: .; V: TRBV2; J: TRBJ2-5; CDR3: CASAPGEPYQETQYF; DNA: TGTGCCAGCGCCCCAGGGGAGCCGTACCAAGAGACCCAGTACTTC
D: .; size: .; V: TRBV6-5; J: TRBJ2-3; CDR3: CASSYSGLTSTDTQYF; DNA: TGTGCCAGCAGTTACTCAGGCCTAACTAGCACAGATACGCAGTATTTT
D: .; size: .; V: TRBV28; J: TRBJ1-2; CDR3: CASSLTGSWFYGYTF; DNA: TGTGCCAGCAGCCTAACAGGGTCCTGGTTCTATGGCTACACCTTC
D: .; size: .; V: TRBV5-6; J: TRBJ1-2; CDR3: CASSPDGDNYGYTF; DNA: TGTGCCAGCAGTCCGGACGGAGATAACTATGGCTACACCTTC
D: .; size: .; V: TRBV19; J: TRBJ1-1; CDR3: CASSMLWGSSGEAFF; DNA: TGTGCCAGTAGTATGTTATGGGGTTCGAGCGGTGAAGCTTTCTTT
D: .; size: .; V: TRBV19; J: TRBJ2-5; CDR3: CASAGGLIETQYF; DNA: TGTGCCAGTGCTGGGGGTCTAATAGAGACCCAGTACTTC
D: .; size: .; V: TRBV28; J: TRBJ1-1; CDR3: CASPSSWGNENTEAFF; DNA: TGTGCCAGCCCCTCCTCGTGGGGGAACGAGAACACTGAAGCTTTCTTT
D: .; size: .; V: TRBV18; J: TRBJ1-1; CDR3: CASSPPGTKNTEAFF; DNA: TGTGCCAGCTCACCACCGGGGACAAAAAACACTGAAGCTTTCTTT
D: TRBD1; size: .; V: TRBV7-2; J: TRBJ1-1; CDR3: CASRTDRGLNTEAFF; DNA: TGTGCCAGCAGAACGGACAGGGGGTTGAACACTGAAGCTTTCTTT
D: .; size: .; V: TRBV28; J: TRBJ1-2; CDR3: CASSLSGIYGYTF; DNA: TGTGCCAGCAGTTTATCTGGGATCTATGGCTACACCTTC
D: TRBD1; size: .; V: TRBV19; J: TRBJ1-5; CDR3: CASSTPGQGAGPQHF; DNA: TGTGCCAGTAGTACTCCGGGACAGGGGGCTGGTCCCCAGCATTTT
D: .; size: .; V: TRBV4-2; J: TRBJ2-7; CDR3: CASSQHSSSSYEQYF; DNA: TGTGCCAGCAGCCAACACAGCTCGAGCTCCTACGAGCAGTACTTC
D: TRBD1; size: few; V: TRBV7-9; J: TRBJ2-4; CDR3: CASSLDSGTGRDF; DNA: TGTGCCAGCAGCTTAGATTCTGGGACAGGGAGAGACTTC
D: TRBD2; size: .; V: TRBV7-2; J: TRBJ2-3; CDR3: CASSSGLATDTQYF; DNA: TGTGCCAGCAGCTCTGGACTAGCCACAGATACGCAGTATTTT
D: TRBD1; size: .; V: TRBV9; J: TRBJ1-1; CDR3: CASSRTGEGTEAFF; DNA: TGTGCCAGCAGCCGGACAGGGGAGGGCACTGAAGCTTTCTTT
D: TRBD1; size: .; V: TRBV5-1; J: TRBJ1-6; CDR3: CASSHSGPGQYNSPLHF; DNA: TGCGCCAGCAGCCACTCGGGTCCGGGACAGTATAATTCACCCCTCCACTTT
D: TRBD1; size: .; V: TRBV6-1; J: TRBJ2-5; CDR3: CASSGSRGKRQETQYF; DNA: TGTGCCAGCAGTGGTAGCAGGGGGAAAAGGCAAGAGACCCAGTACTTC
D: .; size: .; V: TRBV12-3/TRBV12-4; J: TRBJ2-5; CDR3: CAISRGTEETQYF; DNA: TGTGCAATCAGCCGTGGGACCGAAGAGACCCAGTACTTC
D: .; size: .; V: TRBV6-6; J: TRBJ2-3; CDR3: CASTGTDTQYF; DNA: TGTGCCAGCACCGGAACAGATACGCAGTATTTT
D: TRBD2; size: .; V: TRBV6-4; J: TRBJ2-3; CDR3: CASIRRGGRHTQYF; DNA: TGTGCCAGCATCAGACGGGGGGGGCGACATACGCAGTATTTT
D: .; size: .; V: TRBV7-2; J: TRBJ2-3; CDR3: CASSLEGGITDTQYF; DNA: TGTGCCAGCAGCTTGGAGGGGGGAATCACAGATACGCAGTATTTT
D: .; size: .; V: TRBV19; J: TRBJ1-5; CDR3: CASSMWGGRQPQHF; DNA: TGTGCCAGTAGTATGTGGGGAGGTCGGCAGCCCCAGCATTTT
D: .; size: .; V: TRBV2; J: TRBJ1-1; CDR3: CASSPQVVAFF; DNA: TGTGCCAGCAGCCCCCAGGTAGTAGCTTTCTTT
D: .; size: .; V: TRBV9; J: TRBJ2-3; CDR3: CASSVLSTDTQYF; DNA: TGTGCCAGCAGCGTACTAAGCACAGATACGCAGTATTTT
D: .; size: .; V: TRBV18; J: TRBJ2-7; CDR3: CASSTGTGLGYEQYF; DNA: TGTGCCAGCTCAACCGGTACAGGGCTAGGCTACGAGCAGTACTTC
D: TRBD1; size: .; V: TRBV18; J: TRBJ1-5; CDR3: CASSPATGGREPQHF; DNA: TGTGCCAGCTCACCGGCTACAGGGGGCCGAGAGCCCCAGCATTTT
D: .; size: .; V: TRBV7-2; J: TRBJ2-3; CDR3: CASSFQTSSDTQYF; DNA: TGTGCCAGCAGCTTCCAGACTAGTTCAGATACGCAGTATTTT
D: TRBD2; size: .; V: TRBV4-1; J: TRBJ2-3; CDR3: CASSQDSPSGVDTQYF; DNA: TGCGCCAGCAGCCAAGATAGTCCTAGCGGGGTAGATACGCAGTATTTT
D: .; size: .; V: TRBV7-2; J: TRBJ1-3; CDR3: CASSLGQTSGNTIYF; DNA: TGTGCCAGCAGCTTAGGACAGACCTCTGGAAACACCATATATTTT
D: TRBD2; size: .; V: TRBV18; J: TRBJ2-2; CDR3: CASSPFVGMRLAGLNTGELFF; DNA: TGTGCCAGCTCACCATTCGTGGGCATGAGACTAGCGGGCTTAAACACCGGGGAGCTGTTTTTT
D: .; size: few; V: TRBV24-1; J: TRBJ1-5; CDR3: CATSAGWGQPQHF; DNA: TGTGCCACCAGTGCTGGATGGGGTCAGCCCCAGCATTTT
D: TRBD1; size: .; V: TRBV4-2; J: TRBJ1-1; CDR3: CASSHLKTGTVNTEAFF; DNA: TGTGCCAGCAGCCACCTAAAAACCGGGACAGTGAACACTGAAGCTTTCTTT
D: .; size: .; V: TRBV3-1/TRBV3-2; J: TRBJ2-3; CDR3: CASSQRTSSIDTQYF; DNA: TGTGCCAGCAGCCAAAGAACCTCGTCAATCGATACGCAGTATTTT
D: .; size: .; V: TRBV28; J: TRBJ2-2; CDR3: CASRAGVTGELFF; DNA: TGTGCCAGCAGAGCAGGGGTCACCGGGGAGCTGTTTTTT
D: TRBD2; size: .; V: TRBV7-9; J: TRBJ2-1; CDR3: CASSRASGGASQANEQFF; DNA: TGTGCCAGCAGCCGCGCTAGCGGGGGGGCCAGTCAGGCCAATGAGCAGTTCTTC
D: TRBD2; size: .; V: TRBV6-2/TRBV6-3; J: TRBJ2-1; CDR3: CASSYRRESWSYNEQFF; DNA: TGTGCCAGCAGTTACCGGCGGGAGTCTTGGTCCTACAATGAGCAGTTCTTC
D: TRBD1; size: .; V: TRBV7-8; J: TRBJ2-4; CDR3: CASSPMFGPTGEAKNIQYF; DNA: TGTGCCAGCAGCCCAATGTTCGGTCCTACAGGGGAAGCCAAAAACATTCAGTACTTC
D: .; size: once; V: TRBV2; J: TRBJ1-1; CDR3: CASSVISRGWTEAFF; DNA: TGTGCCAGCAGTGTTATTTCACGGGGATGGACTGAAGCTTTCTTT